This TCR beta chain was obtained from a study of identical twins. Study outcomes and limitations: Abundant beta clonotypes from cord blood had fewer insertions, unlike memory repertoires, which showed none. Out-of-frame beta chain sequences displayed weaker excess sharing between twins.

A remark on this clonotype: Its specificity is not known. A read error is possible here, since a much larger clone lies one base away.

The CDR3 loop spans 19 amino acids. Germline CDR1 is DFQATT and CDR2 is SNEGSKA (reference sequence). MiXCR was run by TCRdb on the 5' RACE reads, yielding one entry per CDR3 protein. Of 310,000 or so distinct CDR3 sequences listed, under 9.5% are singletons. This same sample was also part of a study on yellow fever vaccine responses in identical twins.

The rearrangement joins TRBV20-1 to TRBJ2-1; 13 bases fit TRBD2. Sequenced: memory (CD45RO+) T cells sorted from blood. The receptor was derived from a woman between 18 and 29 years old in good health. CDR3 amino acids: CSARDQGTSGASSYNEQSF. The CDR3 DNA reads TGCAGTGCTAGAGATCAGGGGACTAGCGGGGCAAGCTCCTACAATGAGCAGTCCTTC.